The 30 T cell receptor beta chains below were found in one sample sequenced in a study of technical replicates of blood from several donors. Produced via immunoSEQ multiplex PCR; TCRdb's table is partial and in-frame only. This repertoire shows some 75,000 clones, roughly 96% found once; its top ten account for about 0.3%. The sequencing input was T cells isolated from PBMCs. Receptors were obtained from a human donor in good health.

The chain uses TRBV19 and TRBJ1-2; no definite D call. V was shortened by 5 bases and J by 0 bases, with 16 bases between the two germline ends. Germline V CDR1 and CDR2: LNHDA, SQIVND (reference sequence). The CDR3 runs to 16 residues. The CDR3 sequence is CASSGEWPGTNYGYTF. The CDR3 region has the DNA TGTGCCAGTAGTGGTGAATGGCCGGGGACTAACTATGGCTACACCTTC.

The J gene is TRBJ2-1, the V gene TRBV19, with 10 positions matching TRBD2. This CDR3 is 15 amino acids long. Trimming cost V 5 bases and J 4 bases; bases outside gene matches: 5. Germline V gene data show CDR1 as LNHDA and CDR2 as SQIVND (reference sequence). The CDR3 bases are TGTGCCAGTAGTCTCACTAGCGGGATATACAATGAGCAGTTCTTC. Its translation is CASSLTSGIYNEQFF.

The rearrangement joins TRBV6-5 to TRBJ2-7, with D maybe TRBD1 (5 bases). The CDR3 is 15 residues long. Between the trimmed V and J ends, which lost 2 bases and 2 bases, there was a span of 13 bases. Germline lookup yields CDR1 MNHEY and CDR2 SVGAGI. This CDR3 is CASSYQQENPYEQYF. CDR3 in DNA: TGTGCCAGCAGTTACCAACAGGAAAATCCCTACGAGCAGTACTTC.

The rearrangement links TRBV6-6 to TRBJ2-7; 10 bases are shared with TRBD1. Germline CDR1 reads MNHNY; CDR2 reads SVGAGI (reference sequence). The CDR3 contains 13 residues. V lost 3 bases and J lost 5; bases outside the gene matches: 1. CDR3 amino acids: CASSYDRGHEQYF. DNA for the CDR3: TGTGCCAGCAGTTATGACAGGGGGCACGAGCAGTACTTC.

This clone was recorded once. The chain recombines TRBV19 with TRBJ2-7; D is unresolved. The CDR3 has 13 amino acids. From germline, CDR1 is LNHDA and CDR2 SQIVND (reference sequence). V was cut by 1 base and J by 3 bases, with 7 bases left in between. Written as DNA, the CDR3 is TGTGCCAGTAGTATAGGTACCGGCTACGAGCAGTACTTC. Its translation: CASSIGTGYEQYF.

The chain uses TRBV7-9 and TRBJ1-2; 9 nucleotides match TRBD1. V was pared by 4 bases and J by 8 bases, with 14 bases of the junction left unmatched. CDR1 is SEHNR and CDR2 is FQNEAQ in the germline V gene (reference sequence). The CDR3 runs 16 residues. CDR3 region: CASSWEQGAMIYGYTF. CDR3 nucleotide sequence: TGTGCCAGCAGCTGGGAACAGGGGGCAATGATTTACGGCTACACCTTC.

This rearrangement joins TRBV6-1 to TRBJ2-7; possibly TRBD1 for D (5 bases). CDR3 length equals 13 residues. The germline V gene encodes CDR1 MNHNS and CDR2 SASEGT. Trimming removed 2 bases at V and 1 base at J, with 6 bases between. The CDR3 region is CASSEKGSYEQYF. CDR3 in DNA: TGTGCCAGCAGTGAAAAGGGGTCCTACGAGCAGTACTTC.

The CDR3 reads CASYGTSKNNEQFF. The CDR3 DNA reads TGTGCCAGCTACGGGACTTCCAAGAACAATGAGCAGTTCTTC. The chain employs TRBV2 and TRBJ2-1, with a possible D match to TRBD2 (6 bases). V was shortened by 8 bases and J by 5 bases, with 16 bases between the two germline ends. The V gene's germline CDR1 is SNHLY and CDR2 FYNNEI. The CDR3 totals 14 residues.

J is TRBJ1-2 and V is TRBV10-3; no reliable D call. The V gene lost 4 bases and the J gene lost 8 bases, with 20 bases spanning the gap. The CDR3 loop spans 15 amino acids. The germline V gene encodes CDR1 ENHRY and CDR2 SYGVKD. This CDR3 reads CAISGGKDKEEGYTF. Written as DNA, the CDR3 is TGTGCCATCAGTGGGGGTAAGGATAAGGAGGAAGGCTACACCTTC.

The chain links TRBV10-2 to TRBJ2-1; the D gene is possibly TRBD1 (6 bases). The CDR3 contains 12 residues. CDR1 and CDR2 (germline): WSHSY, SAAADI. V was trimmed by 10 bases and J by 8 bases, leaving 15 bases between them. This CDR3 reads CATTTGPHEQFF. The CDR3 DNA follows: TGCGCCACAACGACAGGCCCCCATGAGCAGTTCTTC.

The chain couples TRBV18 to TRBJ1-1, with a possible D match to TRBD1 (6 bases). Trimming cost V 5 bases and J 6 bases, with 13 bases left between them. The CDR3 has 13 residues. CDR1 is KGHSH, CDR2 LQKENI, per germline. CDR3 nucleotides: TGTGCCAGCTCAAGGACAGCAATCTCTGAAGCTTTCTTT. It translates to CASSRTAISEAFF.

The rearrangement uses TRBV28 and TRBJ2-7, with 7 positions matching TRBD1. This CDR3 has 15 residues. The V and J ends lost 5 bases and 4 bases, in that order; junction bases with no gene match: 11. Per the germline V gene, CDR1 is MDHEN and CDR2 is SYDVKM. CDR3 in amino acids: CASSILTGKIYEQYF. CDR3 coding DNA: TGTGCCAGCAGTATCCTGACAGGGAAAATTTACGAGCAGTACTTC.

This chain connects TRBV7-9 to TRBJ2-7; 7 bases line up with TRBD1. V trimming: 5 bases; J trimming: 1 base; junction bases outside the gene matches: 11. Germline V lookup: CDR1 SEHNR, CDR2 FQNEAQ (reference sequence). This CDR3 is 16 amino acids long. CDR3 sequence (DNA): TGTGCCAGCAGCCCAGCGGCACAGGGGCTTTCCTACGAGCAGTACTTC. It codes for CASSPAAQGLSYEQYF.

This rearrangement joins TRBV7-9 to TRBJ1-3; D is possibly TRBD1 (5 bases). There are 17 residues in the CDR3. The germline V gene encodes CDR1 SEHNR and CDR2 FQNEAQ (reference sequence). The V gene lost 5 bases and the J gene lost 0 bases, with 17 bases spanning the gap. The CDR3 here is CASSVSLGLSSGNTIYF. CDR3 in DNA: TGTGCCAGCAGCGTATCTCTGGGGCTCAGCTCTGGAAACACCATATATTTT. Supplemented by reference TRBV7-9 and TRBJ1-3, the full variable domain reads DTGVSQNPRHKITKRGQNVTFRCDPISEHNRLYWYRQTLGQGPEFLTYFQNEAQLEKSRLLSDRFSAERPKGSFSTLEIQRTEQGDSAMYLCASSVSLGLSSGNTIYFGEGSWLTVV.

The chain joins TRBV10-3 to TRBJ2-3; 8 bases agree with TRBD2. CDR3 size: 15 residues. J gave up 1 base and V 8 bases, and 8 bases lay outside the gene matches. The germline V gene has CDR1 ENHRY and CDR2 SYGVKD. CDR3 in DNA: TGTGCCATCGCTATGCAAGCGGGGGGCACAGATACGCAGTATTTT. Its protein product is CAIAMQAGGTDTQYF.

The chain is built from TRBV19 and TRBJ2-1; the match to TRBD2 covers 12 bases. V was pared by 8 bases and J by 4 bases, with 9 bases of the junction left unmatched. CDR3 length: 16 residues. Per the germline V gene, CDR1 is LNHDA and CDR2 is SQIVND (reference sequence). CDR3: CASASLTSGRYNEQFF. In DNA form, the CDR3 reads TGTGCCAGTGCTTCTCTAACTAGCGGGAGGTACAATGAGCAGTTCTTC.

The CDR3 spells CASKAGLSYNEQFF. The CDR3 DNA reads TGCGCCAGCAAAGCGGGACTCTCCTACAATGAGCAGTTCTTC. The rearrangement joins TRBV5-1 to TRBJ2-1; the match to TRBD2 covers 7 bases. V lost 6 bases, J lost 0 bases, and 3 bases stayed unmatched. This CDR3 comprises 14 residues. The germline V gene has CDR1 SGHRS and CDR2 YFSETQ.

The V gene is TRBV28, the J gene TRBJ2-7; weak D call: TRBD1 (5 bases). Germline CDR1 and CDR2: MDHEN and SYDVKM. The V gene lost 6 bases and the J gene lost 0 bases, with 15 bases spanning the gap. This CDR3 has 15 amino acids. Written as DNA, the CDR3 is TGTGCCAGCAGCCTCTTATGGACATCCTCCTACGAGCAGTACTTC. Residues: CASSLLWTSSYEQYF.

V gene TRBV27 combines with J gene TRBJ1-1; perhaps TRBD1 as D (6 bases). The germline CDR1 and CDR2 sequences are MNHEY and SMNVEV (reference sequence). Trimming cost V 2 bases and J 2 bases, with 9 bases left between them. The CDR3 extends over 14 amino acids. CDR3 DNA sequence: TGTGCCAGCAGTTTAGGACAGAGTAACACTGAAGCTTTCTTT. This encodes CASSLGQSNTEAFF.

The chain is built from TRBV6-6 and TRBJ1-5; 11 nucleotides line up with TRBD1. The length of the CDR3 is 13 residues. Germline CDR1 MNHNY, CDR2 SVGAGI (reference sequence). V was pared by 8 bases and J by 7 bases, with 4 bases of the junction left unmatched. The CDR3 nucleotides are TGTGCCAGCCGGGACAGGGGGTACCAGCCCCAGCATTTT. Residues: CASRDRGYQPQHF.

In this sample, this clone turned up once. The chain combines TRBV23-1 with TRBJ1-2; 7 bases match TRBD1. TRBV23-1 is an ORF for which the function is uncertain. The CDR3 is 16 amino acids. Losses at the gene ends were 1 base for V and 2 bases for J; bases not matched to a gene: 7. The CDR3 DNA reads as TGCGCCAGCAGTCAATTGTCAAGGGGACAGAACTATGGCTACACCTTC. As protein: CASSQLSRGQNYGYTF.

This chain joins TRBV19 and TRBJ1-4; no clear D. Germline V gives CDR1 LNHDA, CDR2 SQIVND (reference sequence). Trimming cost V 3 bases and J 0 bases, with 5 bases left between them. This CDR3 spans 14 amino acids. This CDR3 is CASSITATNEKLFF. The CDR3 DNA reads TGTGCCAGTAGTATCACAGCAACTAATGAAAAACTGTTTTTT.

The rearrangement uses TRBV7-6 and TRBJ2-5; D uncertain. CDR3 length equals 14 residues. Per the germline V gene, CDR1 is SGHVS and CDR2 is FNYEAQ. The germline V and J ends were trimmed by 1 base and 4 bases, with 10 bases remaining between them. The CDR3 DNA sequence: TGTGCCAGCAGCTTAGGACGCCTAGGAGAGACCCAGTACTTC. It translates to CASSLGRLGETQYF. The entire variable domain, with the rest obtained from reference TRBV7-6 and TRBJ2-5, is as follows: GAGVSQSPRYKVTKRGQDVALRCDPISGHVSLYWYRQALGQGPEFLTYFNYEAQQDKSGLPNDRFSAERPEGSISTLTIQRTEQRDSAMYRCASSLGRLGETQYFGPGTRLLVL.

The V gene is TRBV29-1, the J gene TRBJ1-1; TRBD1 aligns across 10 bases. The CDR3 runs 15 residues. The germline V gene encodes CDR1 SQVTM and CDR2 ANQGSEA. In DNA, the CDR3 is TGCAGTGTGTGGGACAGGGGTAAAATTGGAACTGAAGCTTTCTTT. Its translation is CSVWDRGKIGTEAFF. Filled out from reference TRBV29-1 and TRBJ1-1, the complete variable domain reads SAVISQKPSRDICQRGTSLTIQCQVDSQVTMMFWYRQQPGQSLTLIATANQGSEATYESGFVIDKFPISRPNLTFSTLTVSNMSPEDSSIYLCSVWDRGKIGTEAFFGQGTRLTVV.

This clone was seen more than once but under ten times. The CDR3, as DNA: TGTGCCAGCAGCTGGGACTTGGTCACCGGGGAGCTGTTTTTT. The encoded protein is CASSWDLVTGELFF. The chain links TRBV7-2 to TRBJ2-2; D may be TRBD2 (6 bases). V dropped 4 bases and J dropped 4 bases, with 10 bases sitting between them. This CDR3 is built from 14 residues. Germline CDR1 and CDR2: SGHTA and FQGNSA.

The gene calls are TRBV7-9 and TRBJ2-5; 7 positions match TRBD1. V shed 8 bases and J 1 base; nucleotides not matched to a gene: 7. Looked up from germline, CDR1 is SEHNR and CDR2 is FQNEAQ (reference sequence). The CDR3 runs 14 residues. The CDR3 sequence is CASGPGQTQETQYF. DNA of the CDR3: TGTGCCAGCGGTCCGGGACAGACCCAAGAGACCCAGTACTTC.

The chain joins TRBV7-2 to TRBJ2-1, with 9 bases matching TRBD1. Looked up from germline, CDR1 is SGHTA and CDR2 is FQGNSA. The CDR3 covers 14 residues. V was clipped by 3 bases and J by 6 bases; unmatched bases: 3. The CDR3: CASSLGQGGNEQFF. Here the CDR3 DNA reads TGTGCCAGCAGCTTGGGACAGGGAGGCAATGAGCAGTTCTTC.

This rearrangement joins TRBV6-1 to TRBJ1-1; D perhaps matches TRBD1 (5 bases). Germline CDR1 is MNHNS and CDR2 is SASEGT. V gave up 6 bases and J gave up 1 base, with 9 bases separating them. This CDR3 is built from 13 residues. The chain's CDR3 is CASRMTENTEAFF. The CDR3 DNA reads TGTGCCAGCAGAATGACAGAGAACACTGAAGCTTTCTTT.

The chain is built from TRBV27 and TRBJ1-2; tentative D call: TRBD1 (5 bases). The V gene's germline CDR1 is MNHEY and CDR2 SMNVEV (reference sequence). CDR3 length: 14 amino acids. Between the trimmed V and J ends, which lost 8 bases and 6 bases, there was a span of 19 bases. CDR3 residues: CASSFRDSRDGYTF. In nucleotides, the CDR3 is TGTGCCAGCTCCTTCCGGGACTCTAGGGATGGCTACACCTTC.

The V gene is TRBV7-3, the J gene TRBJ2-3; 9 bases align to TRBD2. Germline loops: CDR1 SGHTA, CDR2 FQGTGA. With V trimmed by 2 bases and J by 4 bases, 7 bases remained unmatched. This CDR3 comprises 16 residues. The CDR3 sequence: CASSLGLAGAADTQYF. CDR3 DNA: TGTGCCAGCAGCTTAGGGTTAGCGGGAGCGGCAGATACGCAGTATTTT. The variable domain in full, with the rest retrieved from reference TRBV7-3 and TRBJ2-3, is GAGVSQTPSNKVTEKGKYVELRCDPISGHTALYWYRQSLGQGPEFLIYFQGTGAADDSGLPNDRFFAVRPEGSVSTLKIQRTERGDSAVYLCASSLGLAGAADTQYFGPGTRLTVL.